This T cell receptor beta chain is drawn from a study of blood T cell repertoires in COVID-19. Study-level information: The United States, Italy and Spain supplied acute and convalescent COVID-19 samples. Sources were T cells, B-cell-depleted T cells, or PBMCs; the material itself was cDNA or gDNA.

The CDR3 consists of 15 residues. With 4 bases removed from V and 1 base from J, the gap between germline ends came to 14 bases. Germline V gene lookup returns CDR1 SGDLS and CDR2 YYNGEE. In the original workflow: How many nucleated cells were present was estimated from reference gene primer amplification. Only in-frame clones appear in the TCRdb table, and some are missing; sequencing was by immunoSEQ multiplex PCR. V and J calls plus clone size are reproduced from that table; the DNA served to infer D and trimming. The data show around 140,000 clones, 81% seen once. The receptor was isolated from a human donor in a cohort sampled during active COVID-19. Specimen: peripheral blood. V is TRBV9 and J is TRBJ2-5, with D possibly TRBD1 on 6 matching bases. The CDR3 nucleotides read TGTGCCAGCAGCCCCCACACAGGGACCCAAGAGACCCAGTACTTC. Its protein product is CASSPHTGTQETQYF.